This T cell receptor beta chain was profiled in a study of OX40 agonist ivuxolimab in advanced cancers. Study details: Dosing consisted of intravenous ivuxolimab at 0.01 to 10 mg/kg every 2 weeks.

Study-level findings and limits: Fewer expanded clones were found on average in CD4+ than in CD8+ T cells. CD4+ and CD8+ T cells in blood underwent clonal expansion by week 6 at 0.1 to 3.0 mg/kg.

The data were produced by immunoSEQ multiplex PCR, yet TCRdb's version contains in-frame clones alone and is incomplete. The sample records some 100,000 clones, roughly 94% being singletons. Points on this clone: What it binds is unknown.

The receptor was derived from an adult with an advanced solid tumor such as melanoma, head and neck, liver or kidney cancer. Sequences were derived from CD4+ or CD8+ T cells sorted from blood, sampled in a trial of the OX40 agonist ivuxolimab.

The CDR3 DNA sequence: TGTGCCAGCAGTGAACCTACTAGCGGGTTCTACAATGAGCAGTTCTTC. Residues: CASSEPTSGFYNEQFF. The rearrangement links TRBV6-1 to TRBJ2-1, with 9 bases fitting TRBD2. This CDR3 region has 16 residues. The J segment lost 3 bases and the V segment lost 2 bases, leaving 5 bases of the junction unmatched. Germline assignment: CDR1 MNHNS and CDR2 SASEGT.